This TCR beta chain came from a study of T cells after yellow fever vaccination. Study background: Each low-cell-number fraction was prepared by means of SMART-Seq v4 Ultra Low Input.

The study made its TCR cDNA through 5'RACE template switching. That step introduced a universal primer site along with UMIs. TCRdb analysed the 5' RACE reads with MiXCR anew, one entry per CDR3 protein. The sample contains about 58,000 distinct CDR3 sequences, roughly 7.4% of which appear only once. The germline V and J ends were trimmed by 8 bases and 0 bases, with 8 bases remaining between them. The CDR3 sequence is 14 residues long. Germline values: CDR1 SGHTA, CDR2 FQGNSA. Broader study findings: Clones from primary vaccination mostly reappeared after the booster (96% CD4, around 90% CD8). A small share of clonotypes appeared in both CD4 and CD8 compartments.

As to this clonotype: Antigen unknown.

The starting material was CD8+ T cells sorted from PBMCs, obtained on the day of the first yellow fever vaccination. The chain uses TRBV7-2 and TRBJ1-6, with no clear D. This clonotype was obtained from a man in his late teens or twenties who received the YFV17D yellow fever vaccine. CDR3 coding DNA: TGTGCCAGCTCAGAGAGCTCCTATAATTCACCCCTCCACTTT. Protein product: CASSESSYNSPLHF. The full variable domain, in which reference TRBV7-2 and TRBJ1-6 provide the parts outside the CDR3, is GAGVSQSPSNKVTEKGKDVELRCDPISGHTALYWYRQSLGQGLEFLIYFQGNSAPDKSGLPSDRFSAERTGGSVSTLTIQRTQQEDSAVYLCASSESSYNSPLHFGNGTRLTVT.